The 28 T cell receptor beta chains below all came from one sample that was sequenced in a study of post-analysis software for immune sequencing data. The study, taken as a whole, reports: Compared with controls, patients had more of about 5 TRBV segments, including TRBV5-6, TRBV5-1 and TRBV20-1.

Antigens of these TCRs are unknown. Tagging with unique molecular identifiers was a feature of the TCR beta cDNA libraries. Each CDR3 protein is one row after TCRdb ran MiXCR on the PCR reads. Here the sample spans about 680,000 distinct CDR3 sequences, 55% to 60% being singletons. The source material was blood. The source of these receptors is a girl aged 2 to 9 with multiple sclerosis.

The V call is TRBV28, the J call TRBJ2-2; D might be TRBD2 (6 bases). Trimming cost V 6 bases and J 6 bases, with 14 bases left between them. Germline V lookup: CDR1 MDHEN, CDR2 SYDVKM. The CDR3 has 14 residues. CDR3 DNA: TGTGCCAGCAGCAGCATGGGGAGGTCCGGGGAGCTGTTTTTT. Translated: CASSSMGRSGELFF.

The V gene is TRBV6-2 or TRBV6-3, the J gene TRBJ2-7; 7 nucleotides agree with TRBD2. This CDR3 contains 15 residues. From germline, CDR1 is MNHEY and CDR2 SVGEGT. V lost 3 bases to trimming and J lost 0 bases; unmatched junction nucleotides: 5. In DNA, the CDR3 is TGTGCCAGCAGTTATCACCTAGCGGACTCCTACGAGCAGTACTTC. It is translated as CASSYHLADSYEQYF.

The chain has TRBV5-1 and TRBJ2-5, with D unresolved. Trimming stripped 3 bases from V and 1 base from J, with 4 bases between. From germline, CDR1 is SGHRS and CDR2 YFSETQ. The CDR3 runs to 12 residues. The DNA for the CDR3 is TGCGCCAGCAGCTCCGGCCAAGAGACCCAGTACTTC. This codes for CASSSGQETQYF.

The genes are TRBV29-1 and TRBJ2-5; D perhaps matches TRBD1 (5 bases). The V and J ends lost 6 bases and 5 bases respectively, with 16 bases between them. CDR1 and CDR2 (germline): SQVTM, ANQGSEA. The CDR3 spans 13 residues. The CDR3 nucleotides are TGCAGCGTCCCCATGGGCAGGGTGGAGACCCAGTACTTC. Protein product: CSVPMGRVETQYF.

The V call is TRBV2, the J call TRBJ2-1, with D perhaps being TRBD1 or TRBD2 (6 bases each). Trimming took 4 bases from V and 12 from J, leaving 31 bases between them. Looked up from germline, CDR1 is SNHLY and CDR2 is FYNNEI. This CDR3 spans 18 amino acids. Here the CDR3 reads CASSGEGRAGTGAIVQFF. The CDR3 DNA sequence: TGTGCCAGCAGTGGGGAAGGACGTGCCGGTACGGGGGCCATAGTGCAGTTCTTC.

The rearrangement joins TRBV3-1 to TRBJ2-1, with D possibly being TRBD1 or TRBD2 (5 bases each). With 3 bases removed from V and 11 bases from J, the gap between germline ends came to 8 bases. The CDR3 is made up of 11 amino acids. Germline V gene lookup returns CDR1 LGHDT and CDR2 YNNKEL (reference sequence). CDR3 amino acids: CASSQGRKQFF. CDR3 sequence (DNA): TGTGCCAGCAGCCAGGGACGCAAGCAGTTCTTC.

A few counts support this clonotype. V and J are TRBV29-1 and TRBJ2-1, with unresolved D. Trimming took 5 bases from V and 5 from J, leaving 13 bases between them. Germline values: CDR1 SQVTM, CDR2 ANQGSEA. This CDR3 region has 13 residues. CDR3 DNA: TGCAGCGTTTTTAACCCACTCGACAATGAGCAGTTCTTC. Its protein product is CSVFNPLDNEQFF.

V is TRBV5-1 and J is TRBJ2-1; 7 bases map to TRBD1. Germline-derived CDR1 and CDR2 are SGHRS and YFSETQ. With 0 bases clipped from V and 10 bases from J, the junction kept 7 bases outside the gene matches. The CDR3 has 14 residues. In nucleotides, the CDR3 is TGCGCCAGCAGCTTGGAGGGGCAGGGGGACGAGCAGTTCTTC. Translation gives CASSLEGQGDEQFF.

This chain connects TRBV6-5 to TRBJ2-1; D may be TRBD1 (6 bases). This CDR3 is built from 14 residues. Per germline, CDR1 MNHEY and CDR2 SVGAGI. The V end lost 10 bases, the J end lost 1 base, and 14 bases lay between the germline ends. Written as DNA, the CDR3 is TGTGCCACCCTCAATAGGGGGTCCTACAATGAGCAGTTCTTC. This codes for CATLNRGSYNEQFF.

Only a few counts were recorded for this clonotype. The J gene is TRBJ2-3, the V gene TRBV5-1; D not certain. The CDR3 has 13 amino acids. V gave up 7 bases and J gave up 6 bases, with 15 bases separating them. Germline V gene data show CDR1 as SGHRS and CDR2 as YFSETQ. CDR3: CASCQTLWDTQYF. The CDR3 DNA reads TGCGCCAGCTGCCAGACCCTGTGGGATACGCAGTATTTT.

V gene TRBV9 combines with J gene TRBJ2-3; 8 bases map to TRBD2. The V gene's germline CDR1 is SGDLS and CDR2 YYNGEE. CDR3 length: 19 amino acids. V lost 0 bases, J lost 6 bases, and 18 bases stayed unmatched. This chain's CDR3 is CASSVGVGGAGDPMDTQYF. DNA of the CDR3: TGTGCCAGCAGCGTAGGGGTCGGGGGGGCAGGAGATCCCATGGATACGCAGTATTTT.

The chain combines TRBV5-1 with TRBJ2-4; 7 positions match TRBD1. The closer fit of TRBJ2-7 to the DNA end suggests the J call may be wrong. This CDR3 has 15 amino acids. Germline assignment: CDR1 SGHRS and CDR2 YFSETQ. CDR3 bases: TGCGCCAGCGGACTTTATGGGACAGCATCCTACGAGCAGTACTTC. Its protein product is CASGLYGTASYEQYF.

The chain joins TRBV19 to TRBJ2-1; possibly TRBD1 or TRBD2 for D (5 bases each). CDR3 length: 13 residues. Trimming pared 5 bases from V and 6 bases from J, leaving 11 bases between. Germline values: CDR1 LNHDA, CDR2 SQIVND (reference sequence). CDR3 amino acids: CASSPGRTNEQFF. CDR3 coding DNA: TGTGCCAGTAGTCCGGGACGCACCAATGAGCAGTTCTTC.

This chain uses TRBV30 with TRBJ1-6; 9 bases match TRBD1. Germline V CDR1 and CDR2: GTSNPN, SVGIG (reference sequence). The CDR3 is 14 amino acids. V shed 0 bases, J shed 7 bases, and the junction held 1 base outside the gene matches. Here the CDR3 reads CAWSVDRGNSPLHF. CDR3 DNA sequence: TGTGCCTGGAGTGTGGACAGGGGAAATTCACCCCTCCACTTT. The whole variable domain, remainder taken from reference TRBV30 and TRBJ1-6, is SQTIHQWPATLVQPVGSPLSLECTVEGTSNPNLYWYRQAAGRGLQLLFYSVGIGQISSEVPQNLSASRPQDRQFILSSKKLLLSDSGFYLCAWSVDRGNSPLHFGNGTRLTVT.

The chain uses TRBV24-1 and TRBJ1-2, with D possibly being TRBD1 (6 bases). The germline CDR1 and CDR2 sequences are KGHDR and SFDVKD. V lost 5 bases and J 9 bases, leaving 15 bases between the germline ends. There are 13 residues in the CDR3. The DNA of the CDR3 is TGTGCCACCAGTGGCGCGGGGGGCGTAAGCTACACCTTC. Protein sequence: CATSGAGGVSYTF.

The CDR3 DNA follows: TGCGCCAGCAGCTTGGCCGTGGGAGGCACGCAGTATTTT. Translating it yields CASSLAVGGTQYF. This chain uses TRBV5-1 with TRBJ2-3; TRBD2 might be the D (6 bases). Between the trimmed V and J ends, which lost 0 bases and 9 bases, there was a span of 11 bases. The CDR3 sequence is 13 residues long. The V gene's germline CDR1 is SGHRS and CDR2 YFSETQ.

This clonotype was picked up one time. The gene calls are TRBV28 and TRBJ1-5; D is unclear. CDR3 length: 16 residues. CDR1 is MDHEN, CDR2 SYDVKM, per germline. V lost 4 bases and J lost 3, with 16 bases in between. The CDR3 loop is CASSSPGEEDNQPQHF. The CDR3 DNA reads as TGTGCCAGCAGTTCCCCCGGAGAGGAAGACAATCAGCCCCAGCATTTT.

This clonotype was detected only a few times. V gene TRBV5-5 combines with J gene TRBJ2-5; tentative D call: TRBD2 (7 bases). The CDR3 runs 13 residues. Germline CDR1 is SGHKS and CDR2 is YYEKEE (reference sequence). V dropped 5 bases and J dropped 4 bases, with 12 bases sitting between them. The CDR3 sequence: CASSKGEGETQYF. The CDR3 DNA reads TGTGCCAGCAGTAAGGGGGAGGGAGAGACCCAGTACTTC.

CDR3 bases: TGTGCCACCCCAGGGGACCCTGGTAAGCCCCAGCATTTT. Its translation is CATPGDPGKPQHF. V usage is TRBV24-1 and J usage is TRBJ1-5; a possible D gene is TRBD1 (6 bases). The CDR3 consists of 13 residues. V was clipped by 9 bases and J by 8 bases, with 16 bases between them. The germline V gene has CDR1 KGHDR and CDR2 SFDVKD.

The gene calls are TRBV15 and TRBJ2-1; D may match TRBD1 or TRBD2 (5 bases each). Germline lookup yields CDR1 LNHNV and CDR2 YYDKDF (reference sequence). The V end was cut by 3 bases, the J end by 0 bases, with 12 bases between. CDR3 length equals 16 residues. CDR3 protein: CATSSGTPSSYNEQFF. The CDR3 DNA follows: TGTGCCACCAGCAGCGGGACGCCCAGCTCCTACAATGAGCAGTTCTTC.

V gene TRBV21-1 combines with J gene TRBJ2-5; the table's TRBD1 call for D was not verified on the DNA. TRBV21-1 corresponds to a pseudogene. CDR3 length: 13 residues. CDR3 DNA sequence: TGTGCCAGCAGAAGAGACAGGGGGGAGACCCAGTACTTC. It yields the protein CASRRDRGETQYF.

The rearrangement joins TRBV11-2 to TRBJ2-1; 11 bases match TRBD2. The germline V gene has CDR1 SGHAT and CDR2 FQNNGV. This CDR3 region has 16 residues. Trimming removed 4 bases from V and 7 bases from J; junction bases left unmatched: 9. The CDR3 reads CASSSQMTSGENEQFF. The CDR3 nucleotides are TGTGCCAGCAGCTCGCAGATGACTAGCGGGGAAAATGAGCAGTTCTTC. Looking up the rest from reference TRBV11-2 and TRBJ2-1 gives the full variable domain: EAGVAQSPRYKIIEKRQSVAFWCNPISGHATLYWYQQILGQGPKLLIQFQNNGVVDDSQLPKDRFSAERLKGVDSTLKIQPAKLEDSAVYLCASSSQMTSGENEQFFGPGTRLTVL.

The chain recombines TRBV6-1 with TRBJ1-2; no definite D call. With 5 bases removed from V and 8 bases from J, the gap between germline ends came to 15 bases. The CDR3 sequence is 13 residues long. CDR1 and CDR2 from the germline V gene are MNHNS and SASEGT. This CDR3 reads CASSLSPGYGYTF. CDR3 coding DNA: TGTGCCAGCAGTTTAAGCCCGGGGTACGGCTACACCTTC.

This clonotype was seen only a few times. The CDR3 DNA is TGCGCCAGCAGCTGGACAGGGCTCCTCTCTGGGGCCAACGTCCTGACTTTC. Its translation: CASSWTGLLSGANVLTF. The chain employs TRBV5-1 and TRBJ2-6, with TRBD1 matching 8 bases. Germline values: CDR1 SGHRS, CDR2 YFSETQ. This CDR3 has 17 residues. The V segment lost 3 bases and the J segment 0 bases; nucleotides outside the gene matches: 5.

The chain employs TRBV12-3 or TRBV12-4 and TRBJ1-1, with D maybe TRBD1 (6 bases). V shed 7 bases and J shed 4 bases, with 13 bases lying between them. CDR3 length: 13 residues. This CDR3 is CASNFRGGTEAFF. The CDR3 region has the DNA TGTGCCAGCAATTTCAGGGGTGGCACTGAAGCTTTCTTT.

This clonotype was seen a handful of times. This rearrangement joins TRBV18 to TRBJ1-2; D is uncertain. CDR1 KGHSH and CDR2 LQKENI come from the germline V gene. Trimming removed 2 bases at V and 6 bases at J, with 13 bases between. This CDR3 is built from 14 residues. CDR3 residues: CASSPSVPGDGYTF. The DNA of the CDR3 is TGTGCCAGCTCACCAAGTGTCCCGGGCGATGGCTACACCTTC.

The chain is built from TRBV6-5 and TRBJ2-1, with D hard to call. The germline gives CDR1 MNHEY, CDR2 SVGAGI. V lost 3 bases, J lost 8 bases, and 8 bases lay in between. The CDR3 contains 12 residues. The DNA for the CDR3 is TGTGCCAGCAGTTATATGGGTGATGAGCAGTTCTTC. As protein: CASSYMGDEQFF.

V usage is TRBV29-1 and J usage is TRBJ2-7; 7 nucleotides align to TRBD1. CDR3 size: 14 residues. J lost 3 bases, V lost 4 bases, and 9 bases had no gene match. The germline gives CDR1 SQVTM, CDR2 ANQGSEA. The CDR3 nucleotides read TGCAGCGTTGCCGGGGACAGCAGGGGCTACGAGCAGTACTTC. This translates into CSVAGDSRGYEQYF.